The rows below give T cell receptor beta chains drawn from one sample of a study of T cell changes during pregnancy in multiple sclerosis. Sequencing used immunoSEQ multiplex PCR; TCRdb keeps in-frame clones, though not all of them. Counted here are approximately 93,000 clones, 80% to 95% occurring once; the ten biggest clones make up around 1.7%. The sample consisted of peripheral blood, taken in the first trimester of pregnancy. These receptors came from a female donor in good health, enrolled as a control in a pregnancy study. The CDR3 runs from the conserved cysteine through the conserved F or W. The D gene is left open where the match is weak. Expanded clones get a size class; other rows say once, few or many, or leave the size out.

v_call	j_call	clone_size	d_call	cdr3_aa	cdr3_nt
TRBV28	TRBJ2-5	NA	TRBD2	CASSLLGLAGPKTQYF	TGTGCCAGCAGCCTTTTGGGACTAGCGGGGCCGAAGACCCAGTACTTC
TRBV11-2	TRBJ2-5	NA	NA	CASSPQLISSETQYF	TGTGCCAGCAGCCCCCAACTCATTTCCTCAGAGACCCAGTACTTC
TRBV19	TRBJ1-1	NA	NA	CASSIIGGTEAFF	TGTGCCAGTAGTATTATCGGAGGCACTGAAGCTTTCTTT
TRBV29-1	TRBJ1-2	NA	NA	CSVDYPGNYGYTF	TGCAGCGTTGATTATCCAGGAAACTATGGCTACACCTTC
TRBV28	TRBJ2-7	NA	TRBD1	CASQTTGVAVYEQYF	TGTGCCAGCCAAACTACAGGGGTCGCTGTTTACGAGCAGTACTTC
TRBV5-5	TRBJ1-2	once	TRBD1	CASSLEQGIYGYTF	TGTGCCAGCAGCTTGGAACAGGGGATCTATGGCTACACCTTC
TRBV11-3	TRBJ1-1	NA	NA	CASSFQTGGAMLGTEAFF	TGTGCCAGCAGCTTCCAGACAGGAGGAGCTATGTTAGGGACTGAAGCTTTCTTT
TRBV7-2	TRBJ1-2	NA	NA	CASSLSPLSSFYGYTF	TGTGCCAGCAGCTTATCTCCCCTCTCGTCGTTCTATGGCTACACCTTC
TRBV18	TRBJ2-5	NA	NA	CASSPGSQETQYF	TGTGCCAGCTCACCCGGGAGCCAAGAGACCCAGTACTTC
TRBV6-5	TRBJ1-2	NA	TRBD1	CASSPQGQSNYGYTF	TGTGCCAGCAGCCCACAGGGGCAATCTAACTATGGCTACACCTTC
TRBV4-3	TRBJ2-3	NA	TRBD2	CASSPLAGEDTQYF	TGCGCCAGCAGCCCCTTAGCGGGGGAGGATACGCAGTATTTT
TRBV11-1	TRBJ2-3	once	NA	CASSLLRLSDTQYF	TGTGCCAGCAGCTTACTGAGGTTGTCCGATACGCAGTATTTT
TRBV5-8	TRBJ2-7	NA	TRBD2	CASSLLPRLAGSEQYF	TGTGCCAGCAGCCTCCTCCCCCGACTAGCGGGTTCGGAGCAGTACTTC
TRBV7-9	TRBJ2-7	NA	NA	CASSAGSSYEQYF	TGTGCCAGCAGCGCGGGAAGCTCCTACGAGCAGTACTTC
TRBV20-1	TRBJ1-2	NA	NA	CRQAGRYGYTF	TGCAGGCAGGCAGGGCGGTATGGCTACACCTTC
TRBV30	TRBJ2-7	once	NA	CAWSGNPYEQYF	TGTGCCTGGTCAGGTAATCCCTACGAGCAGTACTTC
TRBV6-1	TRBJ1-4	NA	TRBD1	CASSDPGQGKEKLFF	TGTGCCAGCAGTGACCCGGGACAGGGGAAAGAAAAACTGTTTTTT
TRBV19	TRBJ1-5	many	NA	CASSMDSNQPQHF	TGTGCCAGTAGTATGGACAGTAATCAGCCCCAGCATTTT
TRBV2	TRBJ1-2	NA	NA	CASRRTQGLGYTF	TGTGCCAGCCGCCGTACACAGGGTTTAGGCTACACCTTC
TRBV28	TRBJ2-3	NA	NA	CASLRTDTQYF	TGTGCCAGCCTTCGCACAGATACGCAGTATTTT
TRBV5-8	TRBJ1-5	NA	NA	CASSLAGINQPQHF	TGTGCCAGCAGCTTGGCGGGGATCAATCAGCCCCAGCATTTT
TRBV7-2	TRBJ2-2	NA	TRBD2	CASTRSGGADGELFF	TGTGCCAGCACCCGTAGCGGGGGGGCCGACGGGGAGCTGTTTTTT
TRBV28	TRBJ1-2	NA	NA	CAMGGPDYGYTF	TGTGCCATGGGGGGGCCCGACTATGGCTACACCTTC
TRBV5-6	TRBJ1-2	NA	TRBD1	CASSLGQGTYGYTF	TGTGCCAGCAGCTTGGGACAGGGAACCTATGGCTACACCTTC
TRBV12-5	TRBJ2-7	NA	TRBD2	CASGLDRTSGGSYEQYF	TGTGCTAGTGGTTTGGACAGGACTAGCGGGGGCTCCTACGAGCAGTACTTC
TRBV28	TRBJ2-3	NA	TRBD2	CASSFHAGGRDTQYF	TGTGCCAGCAGTTTCCATGCGGGGGGGCGGGATACGCAGTATTTT
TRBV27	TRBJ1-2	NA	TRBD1	CASSPGQGAAYGYTF	TGTGCCAGCAGTCCCGGACAGGGGGCGGCCTATGGCTACACCTTC
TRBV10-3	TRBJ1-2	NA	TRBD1	CAISVNLPGTGPLANYGYTF	TGTGCCATCAGTGTGAATCTTCCGGGGACAGGTCCTTTGGCTAACTATGGCTACACCTTC
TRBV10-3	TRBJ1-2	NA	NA	CAISELGVNYGYTF	TGTGCCATCAGTGAATTAGGGGTGAACTATGGCTACACCTTC
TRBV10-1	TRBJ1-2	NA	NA	CASRGYRSYGYTF	TGCGCCAGCAGGGGATACAGGAGCTATGGCTACACCTTC
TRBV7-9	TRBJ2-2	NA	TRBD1	CASSLNTGGRYGELFF	TGTGCCAGCAGCCTAAATACAGGGGGCCGGTACGGGGAGCTGTTTTTT
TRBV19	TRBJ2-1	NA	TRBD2	CASSLRGLAGGEEQFF	TGTGCCAGTAGTCTTCGAGGACTAGCGGGGGGTGAAGAGCAGTTCTTC
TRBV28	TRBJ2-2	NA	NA	CASSFEGRYTGELFF	TGTGCCAGCAGTTTTGAGGGAAGGTACACCGGGGAGCTGTTTTTT
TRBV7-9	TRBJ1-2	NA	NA	CASSLARGPGYGYTF	TGTGCCAGCAGCTTAGCGCGGGGGCCTGGCTATGGCTACACCTTC
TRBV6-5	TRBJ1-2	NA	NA	CASSYSVRQDGYTF	TGTGCCAGCAGTTACTCGGTTCGGCAGGATGGCTACACCTTC
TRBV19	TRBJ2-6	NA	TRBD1	CASSMRGRQGATGANVLTF	TGTGCCAGTAGTATGAGAGGAAGACAGGGAGCTACTGGGGCCAACGTCCTGACTTTC
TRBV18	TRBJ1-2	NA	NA	CASSPFSGGYTF	TGTGCCAGCTCGCCTTTTTCGGGAGGCTACACCTTC
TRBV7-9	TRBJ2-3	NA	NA	CASSLAELAKDTQYF	TGTGCCAGCAGCTTAGCGGAATTAGCCAAAGATACGCAGTATTTT
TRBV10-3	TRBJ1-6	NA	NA	CAISPWESYNSPLHF	TGTGCCATCTCCCCTTGGGAGTCCTATAATTCACCCCTCCACTTT
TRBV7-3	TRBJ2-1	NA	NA	CASSYHMTGSNEQFF	TGTGCCAGCAGCTATCACATGACAGGTTCCAATGAGCAGTTCTTC
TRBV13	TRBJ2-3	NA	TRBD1	CATRGQGTTDTQYF	TGTGCCACCCGCGGACAGGGGACCACAGATACGCAGTATTTT
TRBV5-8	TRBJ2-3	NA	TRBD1	CASRPGQLSTDTQYF	TGTGCCAGCAGGCCGGGACAGCTAAGCACAGATACGCAGTATTTT
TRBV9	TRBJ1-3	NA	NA	CASSVGEDSNTIYF	TGTGCCAGCAGCGTAGGGGAGGATTCAAACACCATATATTTT
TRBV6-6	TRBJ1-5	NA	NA	CASSYFDSDNQPQHF	TGTGCCAGCAGTTACTTCGACAGTGACAATCAGCCCCAGCATTTT
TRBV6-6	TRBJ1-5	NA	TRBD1	CASSYSIGGQPQHF	TGTGCCAGCAGTTACTCGATAGGGGGCCAGCCCCAGCATTTT
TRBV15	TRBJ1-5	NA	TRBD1	CATSREGQDNQPQHF	TGTGCCACCAGCAGAGAAGGACAGGACAATCAGCCCCAGCATTTT
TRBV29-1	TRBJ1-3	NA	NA	CSVGSQSGNTIYF	TGCAGCGTTGGTTCACAGTCTGGAAACACCATATATTTT
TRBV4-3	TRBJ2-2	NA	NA	CASSLLGPPNTGELFF	TGCGCCAGCAGCCTCCTGGGGCCCCCGAACACCGGGGAGCTGTTTTTT
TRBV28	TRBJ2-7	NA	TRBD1	CASSPDRREQYF	TGTGCCAGCTCCCCGGACAGGCGCGAGCAGTACTTC
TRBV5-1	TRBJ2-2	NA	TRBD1	CASSLAGQANTGELFF	TGCGCCAGCAGCTTGGCTGGACAGGCTAACACCGGGGAGCTGTTTTTT
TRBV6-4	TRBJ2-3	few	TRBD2	CASSDSAGGLDTQYF	TGTGCCAGCAGTGACTCTGCGGGGGGGCTTGATACGCAGTATTTT
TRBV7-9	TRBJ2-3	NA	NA	CASSLGPGEDTQYF	TGTGCCAGCAGCTTAGGGCCCGGGGAAGATACGCAGTATTTT
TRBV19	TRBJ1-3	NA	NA	CASSKRTSGNTIYF	TGTGCCAGTAGTAAGCGAACCTCTGGAAACACCATATATTTT
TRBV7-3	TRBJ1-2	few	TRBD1	CASSLTGARGHEGYTF	TGTGCCAGCAGCTTAACAGGTGCAAGGGGGCACGAGGGCTACACCTTC
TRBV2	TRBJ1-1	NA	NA	CASSVTEHEAFF	TGTGCCAGCAGTGTCACAGAGCATGAAGCTTTCTTT
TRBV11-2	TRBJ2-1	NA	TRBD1	CASSLAGTASEQFF	TGTGCCAGCAGCTTAGCCGGGACAGCCTCTGAGCAGTTCTTC
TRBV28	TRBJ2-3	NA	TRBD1	CASSLGQGATDTQYF	TGTGCCAGCAGTTTGGGACAGGGGGCGACAGATACGCAGTATTTT